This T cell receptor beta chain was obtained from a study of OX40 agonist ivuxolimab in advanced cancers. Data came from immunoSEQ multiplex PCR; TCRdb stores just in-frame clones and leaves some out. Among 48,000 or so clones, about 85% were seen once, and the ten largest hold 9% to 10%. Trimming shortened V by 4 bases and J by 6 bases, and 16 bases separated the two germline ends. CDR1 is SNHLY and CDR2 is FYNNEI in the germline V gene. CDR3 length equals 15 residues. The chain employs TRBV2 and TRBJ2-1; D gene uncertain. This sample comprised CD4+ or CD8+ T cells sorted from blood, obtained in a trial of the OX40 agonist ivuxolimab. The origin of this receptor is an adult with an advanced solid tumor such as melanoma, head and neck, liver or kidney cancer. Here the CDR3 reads CASSAGSPTGNEQFF. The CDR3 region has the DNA TGTGCCAGCAGTGCCGGATCCCCGACCGGCAATGAGCAGTTCTTC.